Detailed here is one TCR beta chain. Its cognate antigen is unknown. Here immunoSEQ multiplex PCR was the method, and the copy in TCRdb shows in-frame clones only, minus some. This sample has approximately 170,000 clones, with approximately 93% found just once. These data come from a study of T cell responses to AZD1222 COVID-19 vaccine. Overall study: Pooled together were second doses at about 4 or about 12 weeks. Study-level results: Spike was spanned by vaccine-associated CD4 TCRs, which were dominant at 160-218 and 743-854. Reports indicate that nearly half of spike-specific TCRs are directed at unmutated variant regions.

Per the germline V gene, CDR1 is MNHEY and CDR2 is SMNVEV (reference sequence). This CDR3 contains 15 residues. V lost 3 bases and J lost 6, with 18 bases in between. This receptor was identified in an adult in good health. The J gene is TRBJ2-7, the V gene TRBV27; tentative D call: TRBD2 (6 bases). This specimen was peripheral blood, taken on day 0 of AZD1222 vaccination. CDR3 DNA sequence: TGTGCCAGCAGTTTCGGGGGTACGACTCGCCGCGAGCAGTACTTC. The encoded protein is CASSFGGTTRREQYF.